This T cell receptor beta chain stems from a study of T-cell reconstitution after alpha-beta-depleted transplantation in children. This clonotype was seen a handful of times. Preparation of the TCRbeta library used unique molecular identifiers. From the PCR reads, TCRdb called clonotypes with MiXCR, one entry per CDR3 protein. Here the sample spans over 550,000 distinct CDR3 sequences, roughly 10% being singletons. Germline V gene sequence: CDR1 MNHEY, CDR2 SVGAGI. CDR3 length equals 19 residues. V lost 0 bases and J lost 0, with 18 bases in between. Sequenced here: PBMCs from the stem cell graft donor, sampled from the stem cell graft. The sequence came from a human donor who donated a stem cell graft to a child with acute myeloid leukemia. The chain carries TRBV6-5 and TRBJ1-5, with D possibly being TRBD1 (6 bases). As DNA, the CDR3 is TGTGCCAGCAGTTACTCCACAGGGACCGGAACCTATAGCAATCAGCCCCAGCATTTT. This sequence encodes CASSYSTGTGTYSNQPQHF.